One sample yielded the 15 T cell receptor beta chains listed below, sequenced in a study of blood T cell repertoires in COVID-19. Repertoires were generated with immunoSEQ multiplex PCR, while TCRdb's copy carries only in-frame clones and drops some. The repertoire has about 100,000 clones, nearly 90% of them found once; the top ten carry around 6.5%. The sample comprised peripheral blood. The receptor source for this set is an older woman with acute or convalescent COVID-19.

As DNA, the CDR3 is TGTGCCAGCAGCGTAGGGGCTAGCGGGGGGGAGACCCAGTACTTC. The encoded protein is CASSVGASGGETQYF. The chain combines TRBV9 with TRBJ2-5; 11 positions match TRBD2. CDR1 is SGDLS, CDR2 YYNGEE, per germline. Germline trimming cut 0 bases from V and 5 bases from J; bases unmatched to any gene: 3. This CDR3 has 15 residues.

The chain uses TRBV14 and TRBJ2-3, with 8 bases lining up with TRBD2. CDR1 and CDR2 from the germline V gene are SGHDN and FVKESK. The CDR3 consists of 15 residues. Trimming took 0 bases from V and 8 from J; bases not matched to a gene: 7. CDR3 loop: CASSQDQRAGVTQYF. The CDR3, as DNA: TGTGCCAGCAGCCAAGATCAGCGAGCGGGAGTTACGCAGTATTTT.

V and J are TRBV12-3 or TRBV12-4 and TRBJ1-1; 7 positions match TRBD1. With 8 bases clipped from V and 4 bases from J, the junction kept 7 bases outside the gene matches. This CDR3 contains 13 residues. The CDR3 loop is CASGNGQVTEAFF. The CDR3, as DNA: TGTGCCAGCGGGAACGGACAGGTCACTGAAGCTTTCTTT.

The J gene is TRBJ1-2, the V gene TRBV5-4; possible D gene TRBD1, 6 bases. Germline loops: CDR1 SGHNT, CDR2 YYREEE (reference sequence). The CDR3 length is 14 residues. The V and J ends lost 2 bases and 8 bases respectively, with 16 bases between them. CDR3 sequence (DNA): TGTGCCAGCAGCTTTGACCAGGGGATTGGCGGCTACACCTTC. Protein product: CASSFDQGIGGYTF.

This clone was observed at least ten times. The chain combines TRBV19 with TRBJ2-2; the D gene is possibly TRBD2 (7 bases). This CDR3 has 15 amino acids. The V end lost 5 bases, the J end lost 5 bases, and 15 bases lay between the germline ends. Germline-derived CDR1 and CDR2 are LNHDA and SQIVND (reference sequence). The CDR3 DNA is TGTGCCAGTAGTCGGGGGCTGCGGGGGACCGGGGAGCTGTTTTTT. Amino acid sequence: CASSRGLRGTGELFF.

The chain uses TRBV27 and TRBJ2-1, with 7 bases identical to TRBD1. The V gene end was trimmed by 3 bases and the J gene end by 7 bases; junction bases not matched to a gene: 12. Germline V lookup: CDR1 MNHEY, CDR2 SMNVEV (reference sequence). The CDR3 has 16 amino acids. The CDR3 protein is CASSFRSRDSLNEQFF. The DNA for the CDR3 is TGTGCCAGCAGTTTTAGGTCCCGGGACAGTCTGAATGAGCAGTTCTTC.

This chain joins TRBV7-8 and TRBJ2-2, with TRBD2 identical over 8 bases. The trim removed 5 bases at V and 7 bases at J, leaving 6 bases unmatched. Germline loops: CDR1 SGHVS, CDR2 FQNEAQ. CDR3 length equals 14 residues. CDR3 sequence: CASSVGTSFGELFF. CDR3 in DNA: TGTGCCAGCAGCGTCGGGACTAGTTTCGGGGAGCTGTTTTTT.

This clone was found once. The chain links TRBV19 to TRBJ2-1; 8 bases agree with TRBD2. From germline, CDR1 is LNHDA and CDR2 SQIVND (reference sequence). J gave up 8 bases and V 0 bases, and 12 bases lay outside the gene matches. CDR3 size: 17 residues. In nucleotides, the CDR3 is TGTGCCAGTAGTATAGATAGGGGCGGGAGGTTTTCTCATGAGCAGTTCTTC. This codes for CASSIDRGGRFSHEQFF.

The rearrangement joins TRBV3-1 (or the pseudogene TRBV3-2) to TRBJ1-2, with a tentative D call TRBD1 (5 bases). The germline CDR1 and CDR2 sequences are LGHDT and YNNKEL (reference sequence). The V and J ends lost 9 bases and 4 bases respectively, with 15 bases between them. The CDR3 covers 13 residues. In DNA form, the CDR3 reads TGTGCCAGTCATAGGGAGGGGAGCTATGGCTACACCTTC. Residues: CASHREGSYGYTF.

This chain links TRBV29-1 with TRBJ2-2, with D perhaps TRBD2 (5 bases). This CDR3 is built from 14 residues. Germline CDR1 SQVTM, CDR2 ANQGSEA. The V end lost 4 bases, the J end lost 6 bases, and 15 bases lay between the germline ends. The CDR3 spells CSVARLATPGELFF. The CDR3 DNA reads TGCAGCGTTGCAAGGCTAGCTACCCCCGGGGAGCTGTTTTTT.

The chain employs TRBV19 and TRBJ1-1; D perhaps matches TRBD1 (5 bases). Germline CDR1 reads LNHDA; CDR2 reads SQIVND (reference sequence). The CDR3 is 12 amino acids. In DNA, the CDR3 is TGTGGAACGACAGTACACAACACTGAAGCTTTCTTT. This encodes CGTTVHNTEAFF. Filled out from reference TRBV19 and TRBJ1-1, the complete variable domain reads DGGITQSPKYLFRKEGQNVTLSCEQNLNHDAMYWYRQDPGQGLRLIYYSQIVNDFQKGDIAEGYSVSREKKESFPLTVTSAQKNPTAFYLCGTTVHNTEAFFGQGTRLTVV.

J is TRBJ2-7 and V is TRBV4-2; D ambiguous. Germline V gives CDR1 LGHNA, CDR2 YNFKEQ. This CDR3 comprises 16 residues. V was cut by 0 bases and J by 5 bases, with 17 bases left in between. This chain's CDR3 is CASSQDLTAKLNEQYF. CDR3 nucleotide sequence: TGTGCCAGCAGCCAAGATTTGACTGCTAAACTAAACGAGCAGTACTTC.

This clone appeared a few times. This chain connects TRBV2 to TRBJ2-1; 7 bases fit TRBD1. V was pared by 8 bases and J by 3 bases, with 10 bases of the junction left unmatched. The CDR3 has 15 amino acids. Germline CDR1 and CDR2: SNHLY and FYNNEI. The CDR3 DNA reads TGTGCCAGCTCAAAAAGGGACAGCGGCTACAATGAGCAGTTCTTC. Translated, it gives CASSKRDSGYNEQFF.

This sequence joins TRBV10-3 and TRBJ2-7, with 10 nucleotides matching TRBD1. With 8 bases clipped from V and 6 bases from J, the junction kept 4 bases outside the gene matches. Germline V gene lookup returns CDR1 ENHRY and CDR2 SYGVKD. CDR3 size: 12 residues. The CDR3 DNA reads TGTGCCATCGAGGGACAGGGGACCGAGCAGTACTTC. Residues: CAIEGQGTEQYF.

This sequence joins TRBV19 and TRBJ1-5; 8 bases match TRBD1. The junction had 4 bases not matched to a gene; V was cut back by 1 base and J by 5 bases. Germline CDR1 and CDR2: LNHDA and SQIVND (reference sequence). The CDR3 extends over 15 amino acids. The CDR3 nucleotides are TGTGCCAGTAGTATAGGGACAGGGAAAGATCAGCCCCAGCATTTT. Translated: CASSIGTGKDQPQHF.